This TCR beta chain derives from a study of pediatric ulcerative colitis. Broader study findings: All ulcerative colitis patients, but no controls, carried a couple of rectal clonotypes.

The germline gives CDR1 MNHEY, CDR2 SVGAGI. The germline V and J ends were trimmed by 2 bases and 4 bases, with 9 bases remaining between them. The CDR3 is made up of 15 amino acids. Libraries were prepared by immunoSEQ multiplex PCR; TCRdb keeps only in-frame clonotypes and omits some of them. The sample shows around 37,000 clones, 60% to 85% of them seen only once. During colonoscopy, one to two rectal pinch biopsies were collected. No immunosuppressive drugs were given to ulcerative colitis patients before diagnostic colonoscopy. Comments on this clone: The antigen is not known.

The sequence came from a boy aged 10-17 years with severe ulcerative colitis. The chain links TRBV6-5 to TRBJ2-6; no clear D gene. Sequenced sample: gut tissue. CDR3 coding DNA: TGTGCCAGCAGTTACCGGCGAATGGGGGCCAACGTCCTGACTTTC. It translates to CASSYRRMGANVLTF.